This paragraph reports one T cell receptor beta chain. Its antigen is undetermined. The data were taken from a study of blood T cells in healthy people across ages. Study details: When template switching was applied, about one barcoded beta molecule was captured per two T cells. Study conclusions and caveats: There was a strong correlation between TCR beta diversity and naive T cell percentage.

After removal of 9 bases from V and 6 bases from J, the junction contained 18 bases not matched to a gene. CDR1 is SGHTA and CDR2 is FQGNSA in the germline V gene. CDR3 size: 16 residues. Through a sample-barcoded 5' primer and a J-beta primer mix, a second PCR was run for about 6 to 11 cycles. From the 5' RACE reads, TCRdb called clonotypes with MiXCR, one entry per CDR3 protein. The table lists about 1.7 million distinct CDR3 sequences, approximately 30% of them singletons, with over 7% in the top ten. The sequence was obtained from a woman aged 25 to 45 in good health. The specimen sequenced was blood. J is TRBJ2-7 and V is TRBV7-2, with 9 bases matching TRBD2. In DNA form, the CDR3 reads TGTGCCAGTATCTTATTAAGCGCGGGAGGGCCCAGCGAGCAGTACTTC. Protein: CASILLSAGGPSEQYF. Filled out from reference TRBV7-2 and TRBJ2-7, the complete variable domain reads GAGVSQSPSNKVTEKGKDVELRCDPISGHTALYWYRQSLGQGLEFLIYFQGNSAPDKSGLPSDRFSAERTGGSVSTLTIQRTQQEDSAVYLCASILLSAGGPSEQYFGPGTRLTVT.